This T cell receptor beta chain was profiled in a study of T cell changes during pregnancy in multiple sclerosis. Sequenced by immunoSEQ multiplex PCR; TCRdb stores in-frame clones only, minus some. Counted here are roughly 48,000 clones, almost 95% occurring once; the ten biggest clones make up less than 0.3%. Unmatched junction bases numbered 5, after V lost 1 base and J lost 7 bases. The CDR3 sequence is 15 residues long. Germline V lookup: CDR1 LNHDA, CDR2 SQIVND (reference sequence). The clonotype was recovered from a female donor with multiple sclerosis, enrolled in a pregnancy study. The chain couples TRBV19 to TRBJ1-2; 11 bases map to TRBD1. Sequenced here: CD4+ T cells from peripheral blood mononuclear cells, sampled in the third trimester of pregnancy. CDR3 nucleotides: TGTGCCAGTAGTATAGGAGGACAGGGGGCGCGTGGCTACACCTTC. The encoded protein is CASSIGGQGARGYTF.